The 20 T cell receptor beta chains below come from one sample, sequenced in a study of lymphopenia after photon versus proton radiotherapy. Libraries were prepared by immunoSEQ multiplex PCR; TCRdb keeps only in-frame clonotypes and omits some of them. The sample has approximately 45,000 clones, less than 90% seen once. This sample comprised peripheral blood, obtained from a patient treated with photon-based radiotherapy. These receptors came from a man aged 40-55 years with gastric cancer.

The DNA of the CDR3 is TGTGCCAGTAGAAGTCTTGAGAACGAAAAACTGTTTTTT. The encoded protein is CASRSLENEKLFF. This chain joins TRBV19 and TRBJ1-4; D remains unclear. V dropped 6 bases and J dropped 8 bases, with 13 bases sitting between them. This CDR3 is 13 amino acids long. CDR1 LNHDA and CDR2 SQIVND come from the germline V gene (reference sequence).

This clone was counted a few times. The J gene is TRBJ2-7, the V gene TRBV7-2; tentatively, D is TRBD1 (5 bases). From germline, CDR1 is SGHTA and CDR2 FQGNSA. V was clipped by 6 bases and J by 11 bases, with 23 bases between them. There are 14 residues in the CDR3. The CDR3 loop reads CASSPDRGLRSKYF. The DNA of the CDR3 is TGTGCCAGCAGTCCCGACAGAGGTCTACGAAGCAAGTACTTC.

V gene TRBV6-1 combines with J gene TRBJ1-1; tentatively, D is TRBD1 (5 bases). This CDR3 has 15 amino acids. From germline, CDR1 is MNHNS and CDR2 SASEGT. The ends were cut back, 8 bases at V and 4 bases at J, with 20 bases in the middle. This CDR3 is CASVGPYIRGTEAFF. The CDR3, as DNA: TGTGCCAGCGTGGGGCCCTATATTCGTGGCACTGAAGCTTTCTTT.

The genes are TRBV6-1 and TRBJ1-5, with D perhaps matching TRBD1 (5 bases). Trimming removed 1 base from V and 1 base from J, with 14 bases in between. CDR3 size: 17 residues. Germline-derived CDR1 and CDR2 are MNHNS and SASEGT. The CDR3 loop is CASSEGWGYGSNQPQHF. In DNA form, the CDR3 reads TGTGCCAGCAGTGAAGGATGGGGGTATGGGAGCAATCAGCCCCAGCATTTT.

This clone came up once. The J gene is TRBJ1-3, the V gene TRBV30; the D gene is possibly TRBD1 (5 bases). The CDR3 covers 16 residues. The germline CDR1 and CDR2 sequences are GTSNPN and SVGIG (reference sequence). The germline V and J ends were trimmed by 2 bases and 4 bases, with 18 bases remaining between them. The CDR3, as DNA: TGTGCCTGGAGTACGGGACGGCCTTCGCGAGGAAACACCATATATTTT. Translated, it gives CAWSTGRPSRGNTIYF.

Only a few counts were recorded for this clone. This chain joins TRBV4-2 and TRBJ2-3; 10 bases line up with TRBD2. The V and J ends lost 0 bases and 7 bases, in that order; junction bases with no gene match: 13. Germline assignment: CDR1 LGHNA and CDR2 YNFKEQ. The CDR3 is 18 amino acids. This chain's CDR3 is CASSQDIGQRGGINTQYF. DNA for the CDR3: TGTGCCAGCAGCCAAGATATAGGGCAGCGGGGGGGCATAAATACGCAGTATTTT.

V and J are TRBV7-9 and TRBJ2-7; D is ambiguous. The CDR3 contains 13 residues. V lost 0 bases to trimming and J lost 5 bases, with 8 bases between them. The germline V gene encodes CDR1 SEHNR and CDR2 FQNEAQ (reference sequence). Here the CDR3 reads CASSLAWGNEQYF. In nucleotides, the CDR3 is TGTGCCAGCAGCTTAGCATGGGGTAACGAGCAGTACTTC.

V is TRBV21-1 and J is TRBJ2-1; the table's TRBD1 call for D was not verified on the DNA. TRBV21-1 represents a pseudogene. This CDR3 contains 14 residues. The CDR3: CASTGGCWDNEQFF. The DNA for the CDR3 is TGTGCCAGCACAGGGGGCTGTTGGGACAATGAGCAGTTCTTC.

This rearrangement joins TRBV11-2 to TRBJ1-3, with D possibly being TRBD1 (5 bases). The CDR3 consists of 15 residues. The V and J ends lost 7 bases and 4 bases respectively, with 17 bases between them. Germline lookup yields CDR1 SGHAT and CDR2 FQNNGV. Here the CDR3 DNA reads TGTGCCAGCACCGATAGCGGGGGTTGGGGAAACACCATATATTTT. This gives the protein CASTDSGGWGNTIYF.

Turning to this clone: An end of the junction differs from the germline gene, which may be a read error. The DNA of the CDR3 is TGTGCCAGCAGCACCGGGCAGCTCCCGACCCGATTC. As protein: CASSTGQLPTRF. The genes are TRBV7-9 and TRBJ2-7, with D unresolved. Germline values: CDR1 SEHNR, CDR2 FQNEAQ (reference sequence). CDR3 length: 12 residues.

This chain uses TRBV4-1 with TRBJ2-5; D might be TRBD1 or TRBD2, each matching 5 bases. V was clipped by 2 bases and J by 2 bases, with 9 bases between them. Germline lookup yields CDR1 MGHRA and CDR2 YSYEKL. CDR3 length: 14 residues. Here the CDR3 DNA reads TGCGCCAGCAGCCAATATGGGGGACAAGAGACCCAGTACTTC. It is translated as CASSQYGGQETQYF.

The chain has TRBV5-1 and TRBJ2-7, with 9 bases fitting TRBD1. The germline V gene encodes CDR1 SGHRS and CDR2 YFSETQ. V was clipped by 5 bases and J by 7 bases; unmatched bases: 10. The CDR3 is 14 residues long. Here the CDR3 reads CASRTGTGSMEQYF. In DNA form, the CDR3 reads TGCGCCAGCAGGACCGGGACAGGGAGTATGGAGCAGTACTTC.

The V call is TRBV11-3, the J call TRBJ2-1; weak D call: TRBD1 (5 bases). CDR3 length equals 13 residues. CDR1 and CDR2 (germline): SGHNT, YENEEA. The V gene lost 5 bases and the J gene lost 10 bases, with 15 bases spanning the gap. The CDR3, as DNA: TGTGCCAGCAGCACGCAGGGCTTAGGGGAGCAGTTCTTC. Protein sequence: CASSTQGLGEQFF.

This clone was counted a single time. CDR3 sequence: CASSPDRAGNTEAFF. CDR3 DNA: TGTGCCAGCAGCCCTGACAGGGCAGGGAACACTGAAGCTTTCTTT. J is TRBJ1-1 and V is TRBV5-4; 7 bases are a match to TRBD1. CDR3 length: 15 amino acids. V gave up 4 bases and J gave up 1 base; unmatched junction bases: 7. CDR1 SGHNT and CDR2 YYREEE come from the germline V gene (reference sequence).

On this clone itself: Other DNA sequences in this specimen translate into the identical CDR3. V is TRBV7-8 and J is TRBJ2-1, with 7 nucleotides matching TRBD2. V lost 1 base to trimming and J lost 9 bases; unmatched junction nucleotides: 0. Germline CDR1 reads SGHVS; CDR2 reads FQNEAQ. The CDR3 runs to 12 residues. As DNA, the CDR3 is TGTGCCAGCAGCTTAGGGGAGGGTGAGCAGTTCTTC. It codes for CASSLGEGEQFF.

The rearrangement joins TRBV7-2 to TRBJ2-7; either TRBD1 or TRBD2 may fit D (5 bases each). Per germline, CDR1 SGHTA and CDR2 FQGNSA. There are 16 residues in the CDR3. V dropped 4 bases and J dropped 4 bases, with 20 bases sitting between them. The chain's CDR3 is CASSSVAVSGPYEQYF. The CDR3 nucleotides are TGTGCCAGCAGCTCCGTTGCGGTTTCGGGGCCATACGAGCAGTACTTC. The variable domain in full, with the rest retrieved from reference TRBV7-2 and TRBJ2-7, is GAGVSQSPSNKVTEKGKDVELRCDPISGHTALYWYRQSLGQGLEFLIYFQGNSAPDKSGLPSDRFSAERTGGSVSTLTIQRTQQEDSAVYLCASSSVAVSGPYEQYFGPGTRLTVT.

This chain links TRBV19 with TRBJ1-1; D might be TRBD1 (5 bases). V dropped 3 bases and J dropped 4 bases, with 9 bases sitting between them. This CDR3 region has 13 residues. Germline V gene data show CDR1 as LNHDA and CDR2 as SQIVND (reference sequence). In DNA, the CDR3 is TGTGCCAGTAGTATGGGACTTTTCACTGAAGCTTTCTTT. Its protein is CASSMGLFTEAFF.

The chain carries TRBV19 and TRBJ1-2, with D possibly matching TRBD1 (6 bases). CDR1 is LNHDA and CDR2 is SQIVND in the germline V gene (reference sequence). The V gene lost 7 bases and the J gene lost 6 bases, with 24 bases spanning the gap. This CDR3 contains 16 residues. CDR3 DNA sequence: TGTGCCAGTACCCCCTTTTCATCAGGGGTGGACGATGGCTACACCTTC. The encoded protein is CASTPFSSGVDDGYTF.

The chain recombines TRBV27 with TRBJ1-4, with D tentatively TRBD1 (5 bases). From germline, CDR1 is MNHEY and CDR2 SMNVEV (reference sequence). With 2 bases removed from V and 1 base from J, the gap between germline ends came to 5 bases. The CDR3 contains 14 residues. The CDR3 here is CASSLQGTNEKLFF. The CDR3 nucleotides are TGTGCCAGCAGTTTACAGGGAACTAATGAAAAACTGTTTTTT.

The V call is TRBV6-5, the J call TRBJ2-5; no clear D gene. Germline V gene lookup returns CDR1 MNHEY and CDR2 SVGAGI. The ends were cut back, 2 bases at V and 4 bases at J, with 17 bases in the middle. The CDR3 extends over 16 amino acids. For the CDR3, the DNA is TGTGCCAGCAGTTACGAGATCTCACGACAATCAGAGACCCAGTACTTC. Translated: CASSYEISRQSETQYF.